Listed below are T cell receptor beta chains from one sample, sequenced in a study of blood T cell repertoires in COVID-19. This table comes from immunoSEQ multiplex PCR, and its TCRdb copy is limited to in-frame clones, with some not included. The sample includes more than 250,000 clones, 87% seen only once; the top ten take over 4%. The sequenced sample was PBMCs or T cells enriched from blood (not recorded which). The source of these receptors is a woman in her 30s who had recovered from COVID-19. CDR3s include the opening cysteine and the closing phenylalanine or tryptophan. The D gene is left open where the match is weak. Expanded clones are given a class, and other clones once, few, many or no size at all.

>NA|TRBJ2-1|NA|TRBV13
CASSLSRWQSSYNEQFF
TGTGCCAGCAGCTTATCGAGGTGGCAGAGCTCCTACAATGAGCAGTTCTTC
>NA|TRBJ1-4|NA|TRBV3-1/TRBV3-2
CASSHPASGDEKLFF
TGTGCCAGCAGCCATCCGGCCTCGGGTGATGAAAAACTGTTTTTT
>NA|TRBJ1-2|NA|TRBV6-5
CASTIRGTYGYTF
TGTGCCAGCACCATAAGGGGGACCTATGGCTACACCTTC
>NA|TRBJ2-7|NA|TRBV4-1
CASSHLGGGDQYF
TGCGCCAGCAGCCACTTGGGAGGAGGAGACCAGTACTTC
>NA|TRBJ1-4|TRBD1|TRBV6-5
CASSTTGGEYEKLFF
TGTGCCAGCAGTACCACAGGGGGGGAGTATGAAAAACTGTTTTTT
>NA|TRBJ2-3|NA|TRBV6-5
CASSLRTVTDTQYF
TGTGCCAGCAGTCTCCGGACTGTCACAGATACGCAGTATTTT
>once|TRBJ2-7|TRBD1|TRBV9
CASSVGGQGAYEQYF
TGTGCCAGCAGCGTAGGAGGACAGGGAGCCTACGAGCAGTACTTC
>NA|TRBJ1-4|TRBD1|TRBV6-5
CASSYDVGQDEKLFF
TGTGCCAGCAGTTACGACGTGGGACAGGATGAAAAACTGTTTTTT
>NA|TRBJ2-1|NA|TRBV7-6
CASSLSRDSSYNEQFF
TGTGCCAGCAGCTTATCTAGGGACTCCTCCTACAATGAGCAGTTCTTC
>NA|TRBJ1-2|NA|TRBV5-6
CASSSTLDRSGYGYTF
TGTGCCAGCAGCTCAACCTTAGACAGGAGTGGGTATGGCTACACCTTC
>NA|TRBJ2-7|TRBD1|TRBV5-1
CASSPGQGAHSEQYF
TGCGCCAGCAGTCCAGGACAGGGGGCACATAGCGAGCAGTACTTC
>once|TRBJ2-2|TRBD1|TRBV5-1
CASSPQGAQTGELFF
TGCGCCAGCAGCCCACAGGGGGCTCAGACCGGGGAGCTGTTTTTT
>once|TRBJ1-1|NA|TRBV5-1
CASSLYSVRRGGVMNTEAFF
TGCGCCAGCAGCTTGTACTCTGTCCGCCGAGGGGGAGTCATGAACACTGAAGCTTTCTTT